The present T cell receptor beta chain was sequenced within a study of beta chain features in type 1 diabetes. A word on this clone: No antigen is known for it.

Study-level results: Individuals with type 1 diabetes displayed fewer insertions and more deletions at VDJ junctions. When Type 1 diabetes patients were examined, their TCRB CDR3s proved moderately but significantly shorter in all four CD4+ subsets.

The authors reverse transcribed all of the isolated RNA, so sequencing captured expressed TCRB transcripts. The average read count of naive, central memory and regulatory T cell samples was approximately 3.5 million. Measured with immunoSEQ multiplex PCR; TCRdb has only the in-frame clones, and not every one. The table has hundreds of thousands of clones, 11% to 15% seen once; the top ten hold 0.03% to 0.04%. Sorted CD4+ subsets: naive, central memory, regulatory, stem cell-like memory (CD45RO/CCR7/CD25/CD127/CD95/CD27 panel). Germline lookup yields CDR1 SGHAT and CDR2 FQNNGV. V lost 3 bases and J lost 6, with 8 bases in between. This CDR3 comprises 12 residues.

This chain uses TRBV11-2 with TRBJ1-1, with D unclear. Specimen: naive CD4+ T cells from blood. This clonotype was sampled from a man aged 18 to 35 with type 1 diabetes. Written as DNA, the CDR3 is TGTGCCAGCAGCTTCTCACGGGCTGAAGCTTTCTTT. It encodes CASSFSRAEAFF.